Presented here are 16 T cell receptor beta chains from one specimen sequenced in a study of shared clonotypes between healthy human individuals. Repertoires were generated with immunoSEQ multiplex PCR, while TCRdb's copy carries only in-frame clones and drops some. The table lists some 2.4 million clones, more than 85% of them singletons. The sequenced material came from naive CD4+ T cells from PBMCs. Subset noted: CD45RA+ positively selected. Receptors originate from a young man in good health. Some clones in this sample may be carry-over from other donors' samples.

The chain recombines TRBV7-2 with TRBJ2-7; D possibly corresponds to TRBD2 (5 bases). The V end was cut by 1 base, the J end by 9 bases, with 10 bases between. The CDR3 totals 12 residues. Per the germline V gene, CDR1 is SGHTA and CDR2 is FQGNSA. CDR3 DNA: TGTGCCAGCAGCTTAGAGGCTAGCTTGCAGTACTTC. It encodes CASSLEASLQYF. Looking up the rest from reference TRBV7-2 and TRBJ2-7 gives the full variable domain: GAGVSQSPSNKVTEKGKDVELRCDPISGHTALYWYRQSLGQGLEFLIYFQGNSAPDKSGLPSDRFSAERTGGSVSTLTIQRTQQEDSAVYLCASSLEASLQYFGPGTRLTVT.

This chain joins TRBV28 and TRBJ2-1; TRBD2 aligns across 10 bases. Germline V lookup: CDR1 MDHEN, CDR2 SYDVKM. V shed 6 bases, J shed 6 bases, and the junction held 5 bases outside the gene matches. CDR3 length equals 14 residues. The CDR3 region is CASRQLAGANEQFF. Here the CDR3 DNA reads TGTGCCAGCAGACAGCTAGCGGGAGCCAATGAGCAGTTCTTC.

V is TRBV10-3 and J is TRBJ1-4; TRBD1 aligns across 7 bases. The V gene end was trimmed by 3 bases and the J gene end by 6 bases; junction bases not matched to a gene: 7. The CDR3 totals 15 residues. The germline gives CDR1 ENHRY, CDR2 SYGVKD. The CDR3 loop reads CAISDRGQLDEKLFF. The CDR3 region has the DNA TGTGCCATCAGTGATAGGGGACAGCTTGATGAAAAACTGTTTTTT.

This rearrangement joins TRBV4-3 to TRBJ1-1; the D is unclear. The germline gives CDR1 LGHNA, CDR2 YSLEER. The CDR3 length is 14 residues. The V end lost 1 base, the J end lost 1 base, and 7 bases lay between the germline ends. The CDR3: CASSQGRENTEAFF. CDR3 in DNA: TGCGCCAGCAGCCAAGGACGGGAGAACACTGAAGCTTTCTTT.

The chain has TRBV11-2 and TRBJ2-7, with D perhaps TRBD1 (6 bases). The V gene's germline CDR1 is SGHAT and CDR2 FQNNGV. The V end lost 6 bases, the J end lost 3 bases, and 12 bases lay between the germline ends. The CDR3 runs 13 residues. This chain's CDR3 is CASSLGTNYEQYF. The CDR3 bases are TGTGCCAGCAGTCTAGGGACAAACTACGAGCAGTACTTC.

Only one count was recorded for this clone. The chain joins TRBV18 to TRBJ2-1; 8 bases are a match to TRBD2. Per germline, CDR1 KGHSH and CDR2 LQKENI. The V segment lost 5 bases and the J segment 7 bases; nucleotides outside the gene matches: 10. CDR3 size: 15 residues. In nucleotides, the CDR3 is TGTGCCAGCTCATCTGGACTAGCCGAAAGGAATGAGCAGTTCTTC. Translating it yields CASSSGLAERNEQFF. The whole variable domain, filled in from reference TRBV18 and TRBJ2-1, reads NAGVMQNPRHLVRRRGQEARLRCSPMKGHSHVYWYRQLPEEGLKFMVYLQKENIIDESGMPKERFSAEFPKEGPSILRIQQVVRGDSAAYFCASSSGLAERNEQFFGPGTRLTVL.

This clone was recorded once. The DNA for the CDR3 is TGTGCCAGTAGTATAAGGGGGGCGCGTTACAATGAGCAGTTCTTC. Its translation is CASSIRGARYNEQFF. The genes are TRBV19 and TRBJ2-1; tentatively, D is TRBD1 or TRBD2 (6 bases each). Trimming cost V 2 bases and J 4 bases, with 12 bases left between them. The CDR3 spans 15 residues. Germline lookup yields CDR1 LNHDA and CDR2 SQIVND (reference sequence).

A word on this clone: Within the sample, other DNA sequences also encode this same CDR3. The chain has TRBV5-1 and TRBJ2-3; D is possibly TRBD1 (5 bases). Between the trimmed V and J ends, which lost 0 bases and 4 bases, there was a span of 9 bases. Per germline, CDR1 SGHRS and CDR2 YFSETQ. The CDR3 has 14 residues. CDR3 DNA sequence: TGCGCCAGCAGCTTGGGTCAGGGCCCAGATACGCAGTATTTT. It is translated as CASSLGQGPDTQYF.

J is TRBJ2-7 and V is TRBV7-3; possible D gene TRBD1, 5 bases. V lost 1 base to trimming and J lost 3 bases, with 7 bases between them. Germline CDR1 reads SGHTA; CDR2 reads FQGTGA. This CDR3 spans 13 amino acids. The CDR3 region is CASSLNTGYEQYF. The CDR3, as DNA: TGTGCCAGCAGCTTAAATACAGGCTACGAGCAGTACTTC.

Of note for this clone: The sample carries other DNA sequences with the same CDR3. The chain carries TRBV29-1 and TRBJ2-5; D is ambiguous. The CDR3 loop spans 10 amino acids. Deletions cut 6 bases from V and 2 bases from J, with 4 bases between. CDR1 and CDR2 from the germline V gene are SQVTM and ANQGSEA. CDR3 protein: CSVGQETQYF. The CDR3 coding sequence is TGCAGCGTCGGGCAAGAGACCCAGTACTTC. The full variable domain, its missing parts supplied by reference TRBV29-1 and TRBJ2-5, is SAVISQKPSRDICQRGTSLTIQCQVDSQVTMMFWYRQQPGQSLTLIATANQGSEATYESGFVIDKFPISRPNLTFSTLTVSNMSPEDSSIYLCSVGQETQYFGPGTRLLVL.

The rearrangement links TRBV28 to TRBJ1-1, with D hard to call. Per the germline V gene, CDR1 is MDHEN and CDR2 is SYDVKM. The CDR3 consists of 13 residues. The V end was cut by 7 bases, the J end by 4 bases, with 13 bases between. In DNA, the CDR3 is TGTGCCAGCACGGAAACCCTGGGCACTGAAGCTTTCTTT. It specifies CASTETLGTEAFF. Combining the CDR3 with reference TRBV28 and TRBJ1-1 gives the whole variable domain DVKVTQSSRYLVKRTGEKVFLECVQDMDHENMFWYRQDPGLGLRLIYFSYDVKMKEKGDIPEGYSVSREKKERFSLILESASTNQTSMYLCASTETLGTEAFFGQGTRLTVV.

The chain is built from TRBV2 and TRBJ1-4; D is undetermined. V shed 4 bases and J shed 7 bases, with 13 bases lying between them. The CDR3 runs 14 residues. The germline V gene has CDR1 SNHLY and CDR2 FYNNEI. The DNA of the CDR3 is TGTGCCAGCAGTGGGATTTCGAGGAGTGAAAAACTGTTTTTT. Residues: CASSGISRSEKLFF. Variable domain in full (rest from reference TRBV2 and TRBJ1-4): EPEVTQTPSHQVTQMGQEVILRCVPISNHLYFYWYRQILGQKVEFLVSFYNNEISEKSEIFDDQFSVERPDGSNFTLKIRSTKLEDSAMYFCASSGISRSEKLFFGSGTQLSVL.

The chain has TRBV6-1 and TRBJ2-5; TRBD2 matches 8 bases. CDR1 and CDR2 from the germline V gene are MNHNS and SASEGT. CDR3 length equals 13 residues. Unmatched junction bases numbered 5, after V lost 7 bases and J lost 4 bases. The CDR3 nucleotides are TGTGCCAGCACTGTACTAGCGGCAGAGACCCAGTACTTC. Translated, it gives CASTVLAAETQYF.

This chain uses TRBV7-6 with TRBJ2-1; 9 bases are a match to TRBD2. The CDR3 runs to 15 residues. J lost 7 bases, V lost 5 bases, and 9 bases had no gene match. CDR1 is SGHVS, CDR2 FNYEAQ, per germline. This CDR3 is CASSLKGAGGNEQFF. CDR3 in DNA: TGTGCCAGCAGCCTCAAGGGAGCGGGGGGAAATGAGCAGTTCTTC.

This chain connects TRBV28 to TRBJ1-5; D remains ambiguous. Germline loops: CDR1 MDHEN, CDR2 SYDVKM. The CDR3 length is 14 residues. V lost 2 bases and J 0 bases, leaving 5 bases between the germline ends. CDR3 coding DNA: TGTGCCAGCAGTTTACGTTATAGCAATCAGCCCCAGCATTTT. This codes for CASSLRYSNQPQHF.

The chain links TRBV19 to TRBJ2-1, with D unresolved. Trimming removed 4 bases from V and 8 bases from J, with 6 bases in between. CDR1 and CDR2 (germline): LNHDA, SQIVND (reference sequence). The CDR3 covers 11 residues. The CDR3 here is CASSTRHEQFF. The CDR3 bases are TGTGCCAGTAGTACTCGGCATGAGCAGTTCTTC. The variable domain in full, completed from reference TRBV19 and TRBJ2-1, reads DGGITQSPKYLFRKEGQNVTLSCEQNLNHDAMYWYRQDPGQGLRLIYYSQIVNDFQKGDIAEGYSVSREKKESFPLTVTSAQKNPTAFYLCASSTRHEQFFGPGTRLTVL.